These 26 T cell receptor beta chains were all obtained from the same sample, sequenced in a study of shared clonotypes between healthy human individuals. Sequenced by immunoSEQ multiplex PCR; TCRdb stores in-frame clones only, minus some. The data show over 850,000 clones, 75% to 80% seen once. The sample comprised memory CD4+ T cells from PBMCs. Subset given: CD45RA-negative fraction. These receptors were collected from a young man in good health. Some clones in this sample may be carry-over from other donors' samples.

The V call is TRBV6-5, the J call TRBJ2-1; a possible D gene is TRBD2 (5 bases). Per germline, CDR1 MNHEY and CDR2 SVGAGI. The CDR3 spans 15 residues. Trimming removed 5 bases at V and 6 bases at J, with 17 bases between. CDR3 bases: TGTGCCAGCAGTGCGACCACTAGGTATGGCAATGAGCAGTTCTTC. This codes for CASSATTRYGNEQFF.

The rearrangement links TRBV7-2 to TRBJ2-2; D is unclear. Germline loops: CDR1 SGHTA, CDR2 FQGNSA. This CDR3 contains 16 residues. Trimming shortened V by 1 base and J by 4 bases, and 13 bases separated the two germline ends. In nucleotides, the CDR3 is TGTGCCAGCAGCTTAGGGGCTCGGTTGGTCACCGGGGAGCTGTTTTTT. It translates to CASSLGARLVTGELFF.

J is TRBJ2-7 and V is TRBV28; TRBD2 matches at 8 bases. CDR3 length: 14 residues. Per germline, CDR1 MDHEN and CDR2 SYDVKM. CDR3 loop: CATRAGGSSYEQYF. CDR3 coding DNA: TGTGCTACCCGCGCGGGGGGAAGCTCCTACGAGCAGTACTTC.

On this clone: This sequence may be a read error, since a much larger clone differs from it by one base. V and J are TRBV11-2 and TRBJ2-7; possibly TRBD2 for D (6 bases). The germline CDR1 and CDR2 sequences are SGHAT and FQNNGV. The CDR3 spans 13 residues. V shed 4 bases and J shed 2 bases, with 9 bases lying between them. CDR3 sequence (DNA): TGTGCCAGCAGCTGGGGACTTCCCTACGAGCAGTACTTC. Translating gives CASSWGLPYEQYF.

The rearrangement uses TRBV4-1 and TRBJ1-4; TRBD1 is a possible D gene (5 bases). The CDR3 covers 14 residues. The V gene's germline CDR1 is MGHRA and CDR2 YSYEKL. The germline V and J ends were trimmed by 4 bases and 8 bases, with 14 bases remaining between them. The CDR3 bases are TGCGCCAGCAGCCCGGGACCACTCCAAGAAAAACTGTTTTTT. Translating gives CASSPGPLQEKLFF.

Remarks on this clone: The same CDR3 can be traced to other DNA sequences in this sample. The CDR3 reads CASSPPTGFGTGELFF. In DNA form, the CDR3 reads TGTGCCAGCTCACCACCAACAGGGTTCGGCACCGGGGAGCTGTTTTTT. This chain connects TRBV18 to TRBJ2-2; tentatively, D is TRBD1 (6 bases). V lost 0 bases and J 4 bases, leaving 12 bases between the germline ends. CDR3 size: 16 residues. CDR1 and CDR2 (germline): KGHSH, LQKENI.

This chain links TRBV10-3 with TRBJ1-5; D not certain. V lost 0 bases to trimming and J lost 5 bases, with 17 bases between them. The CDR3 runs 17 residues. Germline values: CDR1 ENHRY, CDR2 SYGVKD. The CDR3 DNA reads TGTGCCATCAGTGAGTCGAGAAACCTGGGCGCAGATCAGCCCCAGCATTTT. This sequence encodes CAISESRNLGADQPQHF.

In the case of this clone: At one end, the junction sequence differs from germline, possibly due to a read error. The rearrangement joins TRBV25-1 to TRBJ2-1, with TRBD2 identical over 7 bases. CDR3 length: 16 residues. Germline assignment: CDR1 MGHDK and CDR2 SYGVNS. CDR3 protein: CASSPPGLGFYNEQLF. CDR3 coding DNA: TGTGCCAGCAGTCCACCCGGACTAGGGTTCTACAATGAGCAGCTCTTC.

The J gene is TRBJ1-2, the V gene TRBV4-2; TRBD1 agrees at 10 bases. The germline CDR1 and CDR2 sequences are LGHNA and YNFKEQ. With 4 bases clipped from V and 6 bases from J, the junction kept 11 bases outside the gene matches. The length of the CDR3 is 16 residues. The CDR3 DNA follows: TGTGCCAGCAGCCTAAGACCTGGGACAGGGGCCCATGGCTACACCTTC. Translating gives CASSLRPGTGAHGYTF.

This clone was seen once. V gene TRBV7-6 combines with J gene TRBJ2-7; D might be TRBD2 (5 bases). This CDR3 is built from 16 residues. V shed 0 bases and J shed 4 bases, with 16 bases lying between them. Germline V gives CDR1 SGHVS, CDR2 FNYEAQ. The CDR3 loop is CASSLAAYGSWYEQYF. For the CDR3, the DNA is TGTGCCAGCAGCTTAGCGGCATATGGGAGTTGGTACGAGCAGTACTTC.

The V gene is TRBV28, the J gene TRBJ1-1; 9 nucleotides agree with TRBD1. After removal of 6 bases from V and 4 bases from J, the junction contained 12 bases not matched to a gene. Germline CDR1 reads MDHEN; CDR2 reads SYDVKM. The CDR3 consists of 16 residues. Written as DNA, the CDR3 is TGTGCCAGCAGCCCACAGGGGGCCCTTAGAGTCACTGAAGCTTTCTTT. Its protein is CASSPQGALRVTEAFF.

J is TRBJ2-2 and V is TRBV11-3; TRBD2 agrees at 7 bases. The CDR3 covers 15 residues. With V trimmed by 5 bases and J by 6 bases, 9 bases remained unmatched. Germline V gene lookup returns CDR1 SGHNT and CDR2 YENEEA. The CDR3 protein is CASSRTGLEAGELFF. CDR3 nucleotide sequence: TGTGCCAGCAGCCGTACCGGACTAGAAGCCGGGGAGCTGTTTTTT.

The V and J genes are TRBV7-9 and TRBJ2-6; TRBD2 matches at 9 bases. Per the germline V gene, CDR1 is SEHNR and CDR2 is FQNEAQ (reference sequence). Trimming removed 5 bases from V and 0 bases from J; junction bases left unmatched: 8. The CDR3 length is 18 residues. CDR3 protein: CASSPAGGTSSGANVLTF. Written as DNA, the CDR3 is TGTGCCAGCAGCCCCGCGGGGGGGACCAGCTCTGGGGCCAACGTCCTGACTTTC.

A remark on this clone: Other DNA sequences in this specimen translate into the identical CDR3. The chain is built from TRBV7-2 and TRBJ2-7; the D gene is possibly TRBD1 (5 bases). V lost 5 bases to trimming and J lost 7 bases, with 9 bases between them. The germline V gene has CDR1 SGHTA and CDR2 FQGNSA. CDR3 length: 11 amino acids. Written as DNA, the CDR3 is TGTGCCAGCAGCCCCCGGACAGAGCAGTACTTC. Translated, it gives CASSPRTEQYF.

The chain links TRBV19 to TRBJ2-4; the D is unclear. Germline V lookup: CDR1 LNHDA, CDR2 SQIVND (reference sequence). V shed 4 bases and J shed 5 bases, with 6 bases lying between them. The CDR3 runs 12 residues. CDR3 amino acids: CASSTRQNIQYF. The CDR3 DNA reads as TGTGCCAGTAGTACCCGACAAAACATTCAGTACTTC.

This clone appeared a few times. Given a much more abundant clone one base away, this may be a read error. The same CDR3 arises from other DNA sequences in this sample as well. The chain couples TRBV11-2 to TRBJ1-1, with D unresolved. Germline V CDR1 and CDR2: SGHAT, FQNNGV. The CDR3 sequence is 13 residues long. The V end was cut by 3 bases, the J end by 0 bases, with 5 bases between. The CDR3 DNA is TGTGCCAGCAGCTTCTCAGTGAACACTGAAGCTTTCTTT. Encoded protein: CASSFSVNTEAFF.

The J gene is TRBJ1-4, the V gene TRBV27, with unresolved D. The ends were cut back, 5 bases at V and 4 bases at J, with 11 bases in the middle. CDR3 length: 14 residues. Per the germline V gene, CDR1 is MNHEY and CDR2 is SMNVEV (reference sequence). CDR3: CASSRGRFNEKLFF. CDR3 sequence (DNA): TGTGCCAGCAGTCGAGGACGCTTTAATGAAAAACTGTTTTTT. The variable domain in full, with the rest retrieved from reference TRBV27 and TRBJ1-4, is EAQVTQNPRYLITVTGKKLTVTCSQNMNHEYMSWYRQDPGLGLRQIYYSMNVEVTDKGDVPEGYKVSRKEKRNFPLILESPSPNQTSLYFCASSRGRFNEKLFFGSGTQLSVL.

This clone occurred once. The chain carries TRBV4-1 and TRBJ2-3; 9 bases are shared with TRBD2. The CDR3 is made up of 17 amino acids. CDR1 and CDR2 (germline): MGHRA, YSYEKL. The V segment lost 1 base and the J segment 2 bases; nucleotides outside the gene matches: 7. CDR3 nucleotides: TGCGCCAGCAGCCAAGTCGCGGCGGGAGGGGCCACAGATACGCAGTATTTT. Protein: CASSQVAAGGATDTQYF.

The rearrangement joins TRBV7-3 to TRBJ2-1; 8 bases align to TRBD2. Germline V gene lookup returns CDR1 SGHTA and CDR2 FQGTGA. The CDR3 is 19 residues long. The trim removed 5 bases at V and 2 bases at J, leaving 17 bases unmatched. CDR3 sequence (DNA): TGTGCCAGCAGCCCCCAACCCGCGGGCCCCGGGGGGGCCTACAATGAGCAGTTCTTC. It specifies CASSPQPAGPGGAYNEQFF.

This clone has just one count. This CDR3 is CASSLAGGETQYF. CDR3 nucleotide sequence: TGCGCCAGCAGCCTAGCGGGAGGGGAGACCCAGTACTTC. This chain connects TRBV10-1 to TRBJ2-5; 12 bases fit TRBD2. Germline CDR1 and CDR2: WNHNN and SYGVQD (reference sequence). J gave up 5 bases and V 6 bases, and 1 base lay outside the gene matches. This CDR3 has 13 amino acids.

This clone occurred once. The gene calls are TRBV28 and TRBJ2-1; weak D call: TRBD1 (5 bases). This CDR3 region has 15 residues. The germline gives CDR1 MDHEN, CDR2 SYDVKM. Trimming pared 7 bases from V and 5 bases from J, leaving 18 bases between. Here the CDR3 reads CASTPPTAKNNEQFF. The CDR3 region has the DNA TGTGCCAGCACCCCCCCGACAGCAAAAAACAATGAGCAGTTCTTC.

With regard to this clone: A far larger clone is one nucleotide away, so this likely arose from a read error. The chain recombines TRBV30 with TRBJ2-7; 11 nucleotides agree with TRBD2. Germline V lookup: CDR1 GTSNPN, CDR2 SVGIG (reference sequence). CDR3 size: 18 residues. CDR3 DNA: TGTGCCTGGAGTAGGAAGGCCCGCGGTACTAGCGGGGGCTACGGGCAGTACTTC. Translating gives CAWSRKARGTSGGYGQYF.

This CDR3 is CATIPMAGNTGELFF. The CDR3 region has the DNA TGTGCCACCATACCAATGGCGGGTAACACCGGGGAGCTGTTTTTT. V and J are TRBV6-1 and TRBJ2-2; possibly TRBD2 for D (5 bases). Germline V gene lookup returns CDR1 MNHNS and CDR2 SASEGT. Trimming removed 10 bases from V and 2 bases from J, with 17 bases in between. CDR3 length: 15 residues.

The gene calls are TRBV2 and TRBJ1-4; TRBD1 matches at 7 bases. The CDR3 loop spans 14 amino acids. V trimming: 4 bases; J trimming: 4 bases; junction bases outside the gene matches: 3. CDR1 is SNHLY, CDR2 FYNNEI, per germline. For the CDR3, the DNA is TGTGCCAGCAGTGCACAGGGGCGTAATGAAAAACTGTTTTTT. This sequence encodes CASSAQGRNEKLFF.

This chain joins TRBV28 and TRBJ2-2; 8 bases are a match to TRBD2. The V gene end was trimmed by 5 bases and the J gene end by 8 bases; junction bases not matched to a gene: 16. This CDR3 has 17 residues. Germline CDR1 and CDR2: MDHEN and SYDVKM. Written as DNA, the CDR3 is TGTGCCAGCAGTACTCCTTCGGGACTAGGGGCCGGAGGGGAGCTGTTTTTT. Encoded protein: CASSTPSGLGAGGELFF.

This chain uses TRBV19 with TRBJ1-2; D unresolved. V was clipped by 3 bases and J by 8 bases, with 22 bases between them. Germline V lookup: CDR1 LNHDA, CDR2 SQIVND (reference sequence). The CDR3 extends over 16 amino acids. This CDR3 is CASSILSGGQRNGYTF. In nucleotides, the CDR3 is TGTGCCAGTAGTATCTTGTCGGGAGGGCAGAGAAACGGCTACACCTTC.